This section outlines one TCR beta chain sequence together with its context. Its matching antigen is unknown. The record originates from a study of shared clonotypes between healthy human individuals. Study-wide findings and caveats: Of the naive CD4 clonotypes, about 5% were shared across a few donors.

Per germline, CDR1 SQVTM and CDR2 ANQGSEA. This CDR3 spans 13 amino acids. Trimming removed 4 bases from V and 0 bases from J; junction bases left unmatched: 2. In the naive CD8 group, cells lacked CD45RO and were positively selected for CCR7, so terminally differentiated effector memory CD45RA+ cells were left out. The authors loaded around 220 ng DNA, around 32,000 T cell genomes, into sorted-subset replicate PCRs. Method: immunoSEQ multiplex PCR; TCRdb's copy keeps in-frame clones and lacks some. The sample lists hundreds of thousands of clones, about 96% seen once, with 0.11% in the top ten. V is TRBV29-1 and J is TRBJ2-7, with 8 nucleotides matching TRBD1. The receptor's source is a woman under 40 in good health. The sample taken for sequencing was naive CD8+ T cells sorted from blood. CDR3 nucleotides: TGCAGCGTTGGACAGGGGCACTCCTACGAGCAGTACTTC. Translating gives CSVGQGHSYEQYF.